This T cell receptor (beta chain) is from a study of blood T cell repertoires in COVID-19 (dated by TCRdb to 2018 to 2021). Looking at the study overall: Collaborator samples came from the United States, Italy and Spain and covered acute and convalescent phases of COVID-19. The material from the prospective study consisted of cDNA or gDNA derived from T cells, B-cell-depleted T cells, or PBMCs. Deeply sampled blood TCRbeta repertoires from subjects exposed to, actively infected with, or recovered from COVID-19 were included in the dataset. The repertoires were released in a freely available public database intended as a resource for research on the immune response to SARS-CoV-2. Samples were obtained from the ongoing ImmuneRACE study (first 160 participants) and from 1,254 subjects provided by 6 global collaborators. Sample metadata almost always included a de-identified subject ID, COVID-19 status, age in years and sex. Where available, HLA class I and class II types were obtained from metadata supplied by the sample provider rather than from assay-based typing.

The immunoSEQ Assay, a bias-controlled multiplex PCR, was used to amplify TCRbeta CDR3 regions from genomic DNA. The original pipeline was this. The number of nucleated cells in each sample was estimated from the amplification of reference gene primers within the assay. To quantify the absolute abundance of each unique TCRbeta CDR3 rearrangement, sequence reads were collapsed and filtered. Productive Simpson clonality was computed per sample as the square root of Simpson's diversity index over productive rearrangements. As stored in TCRdb, this immuneACCESS dataset retains in-frame rearrangements with V and J assigned. A fraction of the clones does not appear; measured against another copy, unresolved V genes explain less than half of the discrepancy, and the remainder lacks a known reason. V and J calls and clone size follow that table, whereas D and trimming were derived from the DNA. The sample table lists roughly 250,000 clones, 88% of them with a count of one. The ten most abundant clones make up 0.75% to 1% of the sample.

The CDR3 has 14 amino acids, counting the end cysteine and phenylalanine. The entry retains the CDR3 DNA only, 42 bases that are in frame from base 1. The germline V gene sets CDR1 to SGHRS and CDR2 to YFSETQ. V is trimmed back by 4 bases and J by 0 bases, and the junction contains 4 bases that no gene match accounts for. Samples from volunteer blood donors who had recovered from COVID-19 were contributed by a second Seattle source. Each collaborating institution followed its own protocols to collect whole blood in K2EDTA tubes. For TCRbeta analysis, collaborators shipped samples in one of three forms: frozen whole blood, isolated PBMCs, or DNA extracted from either of those sample types. Of note for this clone: No antigen is known for it. Within one base of it there is no much larger clone, and no base qualities were kept.

Beyond this particular receptor, the publication reports: The amount of clinical and demographic metadata varied by source and participant and was provided uncurated.

This receptor chain uses TRBV5-1 and TRBJ2-7, with TRBD1 matching 7 junction bases. Sequencing input: peripheral blood. The clonotype was recovered from a woman aged 40-49 years who had recovered from COVID-19. CDR3 protein: CASSDRASSYEQYF. The DNA sequence reads TGCGCCAGCAGCGACAGGGCCAGCTCCTACGAGCAGTACTTC.